Listed here are 14 T cell receptor beta chains from one sample, sequenced in a study of T cell responses to AZD1222 COVID-19 vaccine. This table comes from immunoSEQ multiplex PCR, and its TCRdb copy is limited to in-frame clones, with some not included. The table lists roughly 160,000 clones, approximately 90% of them singletons. The material was peripheral blood, obtained on day 0 of AZD1222 vaccination. The receptors derive from an adult in good health.

This clone showed up just once. The identical CDR3 is also encoded by other nucleotide sequences in the sample. The chain joins TRBV14 to TRBJ1-1; D is undetermined. In germline, CDR1 is SGHDN, CDR2 FVKESK. The CDR3 spans 14 residues. V lost 1 base and J lost 1, with 7 bases in between. CDR3 sequence (DNA): TGTGCCAGCAGCCAAGTTCCGGGGAACACTGAAGCTTTCTTT. It translates to CASSQVPGNTEAFF.

This clone was counted once. The rearrangement links TRBV19 to TRBJ1-2, with 8 bases aligning to TRBD1. The CDR3 runs to 16 residues. Germline loops: CDR1 LNHDA, CDR2 SQIVND (reference sequence). V gave up 4 bases and J gave up 4 bases; unmatched junction bases: 11. The CDR3 protein is CASSRRKTGVSYGYTF. CDR3 sequence (DNA): TGTGCCAGTAGTAGACGCAAGACAGGGGTTAGCTATGGCTACACCTTC.

This rearrangement joins TRBV9 to TRBJ2-2, with TRBD2 matching over 9 bases. J gave up 4 bases and V 2 bases, and 9 bases lay outside the gene matches. Germline V gene sequence: CDR1 SGDLS, CDR2 YYNGEE. This CDR3 spans 17 amino acids. As DNA, the CDR3 is TGTGCCAGCAGCGTCTCCGCGGGGGGGCGAATCACCGGGGAGCTGTTTTTT. The encoded protein is CASSVSAGGRITGELFF.

The genes are TRBV5-4 and TRBJ2-7; D perhaps matches TRBD2 (7 bases). This CDR3 is built from 13 residues. Trimming removed 5 bases from V and 6 bases from J, with 15 bases in between. CDR1 and CDR2 (germline): SGHNT, YYREEE (reference sequence). The CDR3 loop is CASSKRGGGEQYV. CDR3 bases: TGTGCCAGCAGTAAAAGAGGGGGGGGCGAGCAGTACGTC.

This clone was detected many times. This chain connects TRBV7-9 to TRBJ1-3; 8 bases align to TRBD1. The germline V gene encodes CDR1 SEHNR and CDR2 FQNEAQ (reference sequence). Trimming at V came to 3 bases and at J to 3 bases, leaving 7 bases not matched to a gene. This CDR3 comprises 16 residues. CDR3: CASSFTQGAGGNTIYF. The DNA of the CDR3 is TGTGCCAGCAGCTTCACCCAGGGGGCCGGTGGAAACACCATATATTTT.

This chain connects TRBV5-1 to TRBJ1-2; D is possibly TRBD1 (5 bases). Germline CDR1 and CDR2: SGHRS and YFSETQ. The CDR3 runs 12 residues. V dropped 7 bases and J dropped 2 bases, with 9 bases sitting between them. CDR3 in amino acids: CASGTVNYGYTF. The CDR3 nucleotides are TGCGCCAGCGGGACGGTCAACTATGGCTACACCTTC.

J is TRBJ2-3 and V is TRBV7-9; D unclear. Germline assignment: CDR1 SEHNR and CDR2 FQNEAQ (reference sequence). Trimming removed 3 bases from V and 2 bases from J, with 9 bases in between. The CDR3 length is 14 residues. The CDR3 sequence: CASSFVSDTDTQYF. The CDR3 DNA sequence: TGTGCCAGCAGCTTCGTCAGCGACACAGATACGCAGTATTTT. Together with reference TRBV7-9 and TRBJ2-3, the CDR3 gives the full variable domain: DTGVSQNPRHKITKRGQNVTFRCDPISEHNRLYWYRQTLGQGPEFLTYFQNEAQLEKSRLLSDRFSAERPKGSFSTLEIQRTEQGDSAMYLCASSFVSDTDTQYFGPGTRLTVL.

The chain couples TRBV6-5 to TRBJ2-7; possibly TRBD2 for D (6 bases). Deletions cut 7 bases from V and 6 bases from J, with 16 bases between. Germline V CDR1 and CDR2: MNHEY, SVGAGI. The CDR3 sequence is 13 residues long. The CDR3 protein is CASTSGVLPEQYV. For the CDR3, the DNA is TGTGCCAGCACCTCGGGAGTCCTCCCCGAGCAGTACGTC.

This rearrangement joins TRBV6-1 to TRBJ2-7; TRBD1 agrees at 7 bases. Losses at the gene ends were 3 bases for V and 2 bases for J; bases not matched to a gene: 7. Germline loops: CDR1 MNHNS, CDR2 SASEGT. The CDR3 contains 15 residues. The CDR3 nucleotides are TGTGCCAGCAGTGATGAACCAGGGGGACCCTACGAGCAGTACTTC. Amino acids: CASSDEPGGPYEQYF.

The chain combines TRBV6-5 with TRBJ2-5; no reliable D call. This CDR3 is built from 14 residues. Germline assignment: CDR1 MNHEY and CDR2 SVGAGI. V dropped 2 bases and J dropped 4 bases, with 11 bases sitting between them. The CDR3 loop reads CASSYRRTPETQYF. The DNA of the CDR3 is TGTGCCAGCAGTTACAGGCGTACCCCAGAGACCCAGTACTTC.

In DNA, the CDR3 is TGTGCCAGCATATGGGACAGAGGGTCCCTCAGCTCCTATAATTCACCCCTCCACTTT. The encoded protein is CASIWDRGSLSSYNSPLHF. The chain is built from TRBV2 and TRBJ1-6, with 7 bases lining up with TRBD1. The ends lost 7 bases at V and 0 bases at J; junction bases unmatched: 15. This CDR3 is 19 amino acids long. Per the germline V gene, CDR1 is SNHLY and CDR2 is FYNNEI.

The chain joins TRBV29-1 to TRBJ1-4; 12 bases align to TRBD1. V shed 2 bases and J 6 bases; nucleotides not matched to a gene: 4. The CDR3 contains 15 residues. Germline CDR1 SQVTM, CDR2 ANQGSEA. The CDR3 nucleotides are TGCAGCGTTGAATGGGACAGGGGGCTTGATGAAAAACTGTTTTTT. Translating gives CSVEWDRGLDEKLFF. The full variable domain, in which reference TRBV29-1 and TRBJ1-4 provide the parts outside the CDR3, is SAVISQKPSRDICQRGTSLTIQCQVDSQVTMMFWYRQQPGQSLTLIATANQGSEATYESGFVIDKFPISRPNLTFSTLTVSNMSPEDSSIYLCSVEWDRGLDEKLFFGSGTQLSVL.

V is TRBV3-1 (or the pseudogene TRBV3-2) and J is TRBJ2-5; 11 bases are shared with TRBD1. CDR1 and CDR2 from the germline V gene are LGHDT and YNNKEL (reference sequence). The J segment lost 1 base and the V segment lost 5 bases, leaving 18 bases of the junction unmatched. This CDR3 is 20 amino acids long. The DNA for the CDR3 is TGTGCCAGCAGCGCGCGGTGGGGGACAGGGGGAGCAGTTGTCCAAGAGACCCAGTACTTC. This codes for CASSARWGTGGAVVQETQYF.

This clone showed up just a few times. V gene TRBV27 combines with J gene TRBJ2-6; D is ambiguous. Germline V CDR1 and CDR2: MNHEY, SMNVEV (reference sequence). The CDR3 is 17 amino acids. The V and J ends lost 1 base and 4 bases respectively, with 14 bases between them. CDR3 loop: CASSLFGRQLGANVLTF. In DNA form, the CDR3 reads TGTGCCAGCAGTTTATTCGGCCGCCAGCTGGGGGCCAACGTCCTGACTTTC.